This T cell receptor (beta chain) was observed in a study of T-cell memory formation after mild COVID-19. Whole-study findings and limits: Clones contracting across day 15 to 85 had a balanced CD4/CD8 profile; later expanding clones leaned CD4+. Mainly in CM and EM were contracting CD4+ clones; CD8+ were in EMRA.

The sample holds a few counts of this clonotype. What it binds is unknown. Libraries for TCRalpha and TCRbeta carried sample barcodes and unique molecular identifiers via 5'RACE. TCRdb processed the 5' RACE reads anew with MiXCR; each CDR3 protein has one entry. This sample has about 450,000 distinct CDR3 sequences, with about a quarter found just once. The sample taken for sequencing was PBMCs or a T cell subset sorted from them (not recorded which). The receptor comes from an adult woman who had mild COVID-19 (a few samples of this study predate the infection). Cell type and time point are not known.

The CDR3 DNA sequence: TGCGCCAGCAGCCCTTCAGCGGGCCCTAGCACAGATACGCAGTATTTT. Amino acids: CASSPSAGPSTDTQYF. V and J are TRBV4-3 and TRBJ2-3; weak D call: TRBD2 (6 bases). Deletions cut 4 bases from V and 0 bases from J, with 14 bases between. Germline CDR1 is LGHNA and CDR2 is YSLEER. The CDR3 is 16 amino acids.